The present TCR beta chain was sequenced within a study of T cells in Graves' hyperthyroidism and ophthalmopathy. Study-wide results and caveats: A 13 V-J signature model discriminated ophthalmopathy versus stable hyperthyroidism. Most clonotypes expanded in thyroid above 0.001 were likewise present in blood.

TCR beta CDR3 regions were amplified from RNA. The primer set for the first-round RT-PCR of the TCR CDR3 was HTBI. In TCRdb, the multiplex PCR reads were re-called with MiXCR into one record per CDR3 protein. The sample yields about 290,000 distinct CDR3 sequences, 10% to 15% seen once. Trimming at V came to 5 bases and at J to 7 bases, leaving 9 bases not matched to a gene. The germline gives CDR1 SGHRS, CDR2 YFSETQ. This CDR3 spans 13 amino acids. The study enrolled patients aged 18 to 65 with newly diagnosed hyperthyroidism of under 2 months' duration. Patients were excluded because of uncontrolled infection, other autoimmune disease, pregnancy or lactation. This clonotype was seen at least ten times. What it recognizes is unknown.

This receptor was obtained from a young woman with Graves' hyperthyroidism that later progressed to Graves' ophthalmopathy. The sequencing sample was made of blood. The chain combines TRBV5-1 with TRBJ2-7; 7 bases align to TRBD2. As DNA, the CDR3 is TGCGCCAGCAGGAGCCCTAGCGGTGGAGAGCAGTACTTC. This sequence encodes CASRSPSGGEQYF.